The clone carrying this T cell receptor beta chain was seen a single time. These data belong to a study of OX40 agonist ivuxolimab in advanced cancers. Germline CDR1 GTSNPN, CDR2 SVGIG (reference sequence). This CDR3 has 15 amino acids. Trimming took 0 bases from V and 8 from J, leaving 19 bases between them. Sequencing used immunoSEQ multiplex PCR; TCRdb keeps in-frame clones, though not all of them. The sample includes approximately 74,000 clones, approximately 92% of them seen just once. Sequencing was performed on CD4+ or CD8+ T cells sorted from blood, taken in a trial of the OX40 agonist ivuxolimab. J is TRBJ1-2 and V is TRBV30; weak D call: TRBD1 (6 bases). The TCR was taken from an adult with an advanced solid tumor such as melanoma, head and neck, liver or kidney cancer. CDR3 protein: CAWSVQGELRRGYTF. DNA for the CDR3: TGTGCCTGGAGTGTACAGGGAGAGCTGAGGAGGGGCTACACCTTC.